These T cell receptor beta chains were read from a single sample in a study of human T cells and chemical hapten exposure. TCRdb re-analysed the RACE reads in MiXCR, keeping a single row per CDR3 protein. The sample lists about 260,000 distinct CDR3 sequences, roughly 8.9% occurring once. The sequencing used whole blood, collected in connection with sensitization to the hapten diphenylcyclopropenone (DPC). The receptors originated from a woman aged 40 to 49 with alopecia areata. Some clones in this sample may be carry-over from other donors' samples. Each CDR3 is given with its conserved first and last residue. D genes are given only for firm matches. Rows may omit the clone size; those that give it use once, few, many or a size class.

>TRBJ1-5|-|TRBV5-1|many
TGCGCCAGCAGCTTGGACGGCCATAGCAATCAGCCCCAGCATTTT
CASSLDGHSNQPQHF
>TRBJ1-2|TRBD1|TRBV28|-
TGTGCCAGCAGCCCAACAGGACAGGGGGCGGTTGGCTACACCTTC
CASSPTGQGAVGYTF
>TRBJ1-2|-|TRBV29-1|few
TGCAGCGTTGAACCCACAGGAAACGGCTACACCTTC
CSVEPTGNGYTF
>TRBJ1-2|-|TRBV6-5|few
TGTGCCAGCAGTTACTCGCCGGAACTCTATGGCTACACCTTC
CASSYSPELYGYTF
>TRBJ1-1|-|TRBV12-3/TRBV12-4|few
TGTGCCAGCAGCTCGGGACGGAAAGCTTTCTTT
CASSSGRKAFF
>TRBJ2-1|-|TRBV2|few
TGTGCCAGCAGTCCCCGGATTCCCTACCGCGATGAGCAGTTCTTC
CASSPRIPYRDEQFF
>TRBJ2-7|TRBD2|TRBV6-5|-
TGTGCCAGCAGTTACTCGCTAGCGGGGCCCTACGAGCAGTACTTC
CASSYSLAGPYEQYF
>TRBJ2-7|-|TRBV4-3|few
TGCGCCAGCAGCCAAGATTCAAGGGGTCGGCAGTACTTC
CASSQDSRGRQYF
>TRBJ2-1|-|TRBV20-1|few
TGCAGTGCTAGAGATCACCCCGGGGGATCCTACAATGAGCAGTTCTTC
CSARDHPGGSYNEQFF
>TRBJ1-2|-|TRBV4-3|-
TGCGCCAGCAGCCAAGTCAATTCAGGGAACTATGGCTACACCTTC
CASSQVNSGNYGYTF
>TRBJ2-1|TRBD2|TRBV5-1|-
TGCGCCAGCAGCTTGGGGGGTAGCGGGAGCTCCTACAATGAGCAGTTCTTC
CASSLGGSGSSYNEQFF
>TRBJ2-2|TRBD2|TRBV5-1|-
TGCGCCAGCAGCTGGACTAGCGGGACTGACGGGGAGCTGTTTTTT
CASSWTSGTDGELFF